This T cell receptor (beta chain) was retrieved from a study of T-cell memory formation after mild COVID-19. Notes on the study in general: Pre-infection memory carried some responding clones, suggesting that cross-reactive memory joined. Clones contracting across day 15 to 85 had a balanced CD4/CD8 profile; later expanding clones leaned CD4+.

The CDR3 has 14 amino acids. V shed 3 bases and J shed 2 bases, with 11 bases lying between them. CDR1 is SEHNR and CDR2 is FQNEAQ in the germline V gene (reference sequence). Using constant-segment primers, 5'RACE produced TCR alpha and TCR beta cDNA libraries carrying sample barcodes and UMIs. TCRdb fed the 5' RACE reads into MiXCR, producing one record per CDR3 protein. The repertoire holds more than 450,000 distinct CDR3 sequences, with under 20% as singletons. As regards this clonotype: The antigen is not known.

The specimen sequenced was PBMCs or a T cell subset sorted from them (not recorded which). The TCR sequence derives from an adult woman who had mild COVID-19 (a few samples of this study predate the infection). Cell type and time point are not known. The rearrangement uses TRBV7-9 and TRBJ2-7; no definite D call. CDR3 nucleotides: TGTGCCAGCAGCTTTCGTGTAGGGACCTACGAGCAGTACTTC. Translation gives CASSFRVGTYEQYF.